One sample yielded the 6 T cell receptor beta chains listed below, sequenced in a study of OX40 agonist ivuxolimab in advanced cancers. TCRdb's table, derived via immunoSEQ multiplex PCR, lists solely in-frame clones and lacks some. Seen here are around 53,000 clones, roughly 83% observed once, and the top ten hold 10% to 15%. This specimen was CD4+ or CD8+ T cells sorted from blood, taken in a trial of the OX40 agonist ivuxolimab. Receptor source: an adult with an advanced solid tumor such as melanoma, head and neck, liver or kidney cancer.

V gene TRBV28 combines with J gene TRBJ1-2, with D maybe TRBD1 (5 bases). Trimming removed 6 bases at V and 7 bases at J, with 15 bases between. CDR1 and CDR2 from the germline V gene are MDHEN and SYDVKM. The CDR3 has 13 residues. CDR3 in DNA: TGTGCCAGCAGCCCCGGGGGGTATCGTGGCTACACCTTC. The encoded protein is CASSPGGYRGYTF.

V gene TRBV2 combines with J gene TRBJ2-3, with D perhaps matching TRBD2 (6 bases). Trimming stripped 9 bases from V and 4 bases from J, with 20 bases between. Germline CDR1 and CDR2: SNHLY and FYNNEI. The CDR3 has 15 amino acids. This chain's CDR3 is CASSRSGQRADTQYF. CDR3 coding DNA: TGTGCCAGTTCCCGGAGCGGGCAGAGGGCAGATACGCAGTATTTT.

The chain has TRBV19 and TRBJ1-4; 7 nucleotides align to TRBD1. This CDR3 comprises 15 residues. Unmatched junction bases numbered 7, after V lost 5 bases and J lost 4 bases. Germline CDR1 and CDR2: LNHDA and SQIVND (reference sequence). The CDR3 reads CASSSLGTDNEKLFF. In DNA, the CDR3 is TGTGCCAGTAGTTCCCTCGGGACAGATAATGAAAAACTGTTTTTT.

J is TRBJ1-2 and V is TRBV6-1; D unresolved. Germline CDR1 and CDR2: MNHNS and SASEGT. V was pared by 5 bases and J by 3 bases, with 10 bases between. The CDR3 has 13 residues. The chain's CDR3 is CASSPLGHYGYTF. In nucleotides, the CDR3 is TGTGCCAGCAGTCCCCTGGGCCACTATGGCTACACCTTC.

In this sample, this clone turned up a few times. The CDR3 DNA reads as TGTGCCAGCAGCTTGGACAGCTTTTACTACGAGCAGTACTTC. Its protein is CASSLDSFYYEQYF. The chain joins TRBV7-2 to TRBJ2-7, with a tentative D call TRBD1 (6 bases). V gave up 3 bases and J gave up 3 bases, with 12 bases separating them. Germline V lookup: CDR1 SGHTA, CDR2 FQGNSA. The CDR3 runs 14 residues.

The rearrangement links TRBV5-1 to TRBJ2-2, with no clear D. The CDR3 contains 13 residues. Germline V gene sequence: CDR1 SGHRS, CDR2 YFSETQ. V dropped 3 bases and J dropped 6 bases, with 9 bases sitting between them. The CDR3 region has the DNA TGCGCCAGCAGCTCCGCTAGATCCGGGGAGCTGTTTTTT. Residues: CASSSARSGELFF.